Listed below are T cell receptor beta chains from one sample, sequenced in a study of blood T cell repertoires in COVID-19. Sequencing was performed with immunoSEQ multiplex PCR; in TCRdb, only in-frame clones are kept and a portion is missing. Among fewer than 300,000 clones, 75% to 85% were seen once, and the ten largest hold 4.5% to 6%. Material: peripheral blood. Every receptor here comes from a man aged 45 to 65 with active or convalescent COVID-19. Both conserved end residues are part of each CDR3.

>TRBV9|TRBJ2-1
CASSAGTSGNNEQFF
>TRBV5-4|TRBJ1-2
CASSPRSAESGYGYTF
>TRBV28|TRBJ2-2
CASTWIQGGTGELFF
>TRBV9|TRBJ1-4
CASSVGHIDRVWNEKLFF
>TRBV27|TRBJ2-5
CASSLDLGGAQYF
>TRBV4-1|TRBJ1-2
CASSQETAGTGAGYTF
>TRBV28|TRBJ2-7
CASQGQSYEQYF
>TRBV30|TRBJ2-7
CAWSVWGTPSYEQYF
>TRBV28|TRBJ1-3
CASSPLGYSSGNTIYF
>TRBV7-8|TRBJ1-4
CASSSLAGGEKLFF
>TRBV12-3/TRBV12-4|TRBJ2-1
CASSLLRNEQFF
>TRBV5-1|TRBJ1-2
CASSLDTGPRGTAGGYGYTF
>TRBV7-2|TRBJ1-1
CASSLGGLNTEAFF
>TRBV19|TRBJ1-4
CASSRDSGEKLFF
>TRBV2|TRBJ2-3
CASSFSPTDTQYF
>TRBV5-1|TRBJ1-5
CASSLDGGPSQPQHF
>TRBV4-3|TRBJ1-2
CASSQVHLPPTWRGYTF
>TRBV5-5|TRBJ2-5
CASSLAAGLIQETQYF
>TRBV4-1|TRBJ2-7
CASSQEGRGSSYEQYF
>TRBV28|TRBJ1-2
CASSLFSRGGDYGYTF
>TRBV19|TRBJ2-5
CASRTTSGETQYF
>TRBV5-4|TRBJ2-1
CASSPGTSGTREQFF
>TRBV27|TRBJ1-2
CASKGGGSFGYGYTF
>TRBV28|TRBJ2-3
CASSKRLGTATDTQYF
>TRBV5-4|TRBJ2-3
CASSIGGTDTQYF
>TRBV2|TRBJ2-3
CASSRKRGTSDTQYF
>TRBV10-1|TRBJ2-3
CASSDPSGDTQYF
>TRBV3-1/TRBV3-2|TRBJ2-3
CASSQRQGTDTQYF
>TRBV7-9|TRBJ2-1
CAAVRGEQFF
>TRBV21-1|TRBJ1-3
CASSKWPVISGNTIYF
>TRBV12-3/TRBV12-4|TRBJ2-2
CASSLAFAGELFF
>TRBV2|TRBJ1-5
CASSRQSNQPQHF
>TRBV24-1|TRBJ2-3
CATSDSNDRVSFTDTQYF
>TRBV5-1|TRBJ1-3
CASSLGPTNGNTIYF
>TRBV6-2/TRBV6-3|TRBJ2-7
CASSLGQSYEQYF
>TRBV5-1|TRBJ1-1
CASSLEAGANGAFF
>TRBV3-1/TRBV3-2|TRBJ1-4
CASSRGQGTEKLFF
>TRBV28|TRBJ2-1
CASRPASGSSYNEQFF
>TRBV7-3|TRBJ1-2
CASSLNAGTGGYTF
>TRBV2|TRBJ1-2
CASSPRTGSSYGYTF
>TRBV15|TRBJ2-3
CATSIGLAGPTDTQYF
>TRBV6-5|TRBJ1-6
CASSMTGETSPLHF
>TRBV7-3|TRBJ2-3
CASSLSLADTQYF
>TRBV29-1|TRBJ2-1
CSVASSGRGDEQFF
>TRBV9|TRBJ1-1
CASSVGQGWGGTEAFF
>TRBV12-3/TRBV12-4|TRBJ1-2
CASSPSHYGYTF
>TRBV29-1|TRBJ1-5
CSVSDSNSNQPQHF
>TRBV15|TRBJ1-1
CATSRGDAGGAEAFF
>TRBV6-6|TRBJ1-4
CASSNGGEKLFF
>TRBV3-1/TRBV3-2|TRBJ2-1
CASSQDRGRNEQFF